The T cell receptor beta chain under discussion was sequenced for a study of blood T cells in healthy people across ages (dated by TCRdb to the mid-2010s). Study-level background: In model experiments, template switching captured about one uniquely barcoded TCR beta cDNA molecule for every two T cells. Age-related changes in TCR beta repertoire diversity were measured in the study by deep sequencing normalized with unique cDNA molecular identifiers. The donors were split into four age groups: young (average 16 years), middle-aged (39), aged (more than 55) and long-lived (roughly 77). To avoid experimental bias, donors of different ages were randomly spread across the sequencing lanes. The study analyzed two additional independent replicas of 1 million unique cDNA reads from the same blood draw for two donors, one aged 18 to 30 and one aged 80 or older.

In this sample, this clonotype turned up a few times. Its antigen is still unknown. Per-nucleotide qualities are absent, and no much larger clonotype sits a single base away. General conclusions and limits of the study: As age increased, observed TCR beta diversity per million T cells dropped in a roughly linear way, and a significant reduction was already evident by age around 41. Bulk unsorted PBMC profiling prevented conclusive comparison of naive and antigen-experienced compartments. Compared with the aged group, the long-lived group had more naive CD4+ T cells, fewer expanded clones and increased TCR diversity, suggesting age selection. The CMV infection status of donors was not known, potentially confounding age-related changes in expanded clonotypes. There was a strong correlation between observed TCR beta diversity and the percentage of naive T cells measured by flow cytometry. Estimates of total diversity based on one million sequenced T cells were considered lower bounds and underestimates.

The approximately 39 donors, aged about 6 to 95 years, were systemically healthy Caucasian individuals from Russia. Each donor gave about 11 milliliters of peripheral blood, drawn into EDTA-treated Vacutainer tubes. PBMCs were isolated by Ficoll-Paque density-gradient centrifugation, with at least 6 million obtained per sample. Total RNA was extracted from PBMCs with Trizol reagent, with at least 5.5 micrograms obtained per sample. Naive CD45RAhigh/CD27high T cell percentages were measured by flow cytometry on a PBMC aliquot from every donor. The CDR3 numbers 16 residues from cysteine through phenylalanine. Only the CDR3 part of the read is kept: 48 bases, read in frame from the first base. The germline V gene (reference sequence) sets CDR1 to MNHEY and CDR2 to SMNVEV. V lost 5 bases and J lost 4 bases, and the count of bases not matched to a germline gene is 13. The library was made by 5' RACE. Sequencing instrument: Illumina HiSeq 2500. A second PCR of about 6 to 11 cycles was performed with a sample-barcoded 5' primer and a J-beta primer mix. A unique molecular identifier was introduced onto each TCR beta cDNA molecule by a template-switch 5' adaptor carrying 12 random nucleotides. At least 3 million CDR3-containing paired-end reads were obtained from each sample. The Mint cDNA synthesis kit, primed by a TRBC-specific oligonucleotide, was used to synthesize first-strand cDNA from all RNA. Following uracil-DNA glycosylase treatment, all cDNA underwent a first 18-cycle PCR with the universal primers M1SS and BC2_uni_R. The authors processed their data as follows. Each sample was normalized by randomly selecting 1 million high-quality reads, each carrying a distinct molecular identifier. Instead of being binned into consensus sequences, reads that shared molecular identifiers were thrown out. MiTCR, set to a Q25 quality threshold and the strictest error-elimination algorithm, was used for CDR3 identification, clonotype clustering and error correction. A nonparametric unseen species model with Euler transformation was used to estimate lower-bound total TCR beta diversity. TCRdb trimmed the raw reads at Q25, called clones with MiXCR and kept productive beta chains. Each CDR3 protein gets just one entry, which takes the most common genes and DNA from the rows behind it. These V and J calls derive from TCRdb rather than the authors' analysis. The sample has around 1.5 million distinct CDR3 sequences on record, about 35% of them singletons. The ten largest clonotypes hold roughly 12% of the sample.

The TCR originated in a woman aged 25 to 45 in good health. The V gene is TRBV27 and the J gene is TRBJ2-7, and TRBD1 aligns with 8 junction nucleotides. The specimen was blood. In nucleotide form, the sequence is TGTGCCAGCAGTCACGGACAGGGCAGGGGTTTTTACGAGCAGTACTTC. This sequence encodes CASSHGQGRGFYEQYF.